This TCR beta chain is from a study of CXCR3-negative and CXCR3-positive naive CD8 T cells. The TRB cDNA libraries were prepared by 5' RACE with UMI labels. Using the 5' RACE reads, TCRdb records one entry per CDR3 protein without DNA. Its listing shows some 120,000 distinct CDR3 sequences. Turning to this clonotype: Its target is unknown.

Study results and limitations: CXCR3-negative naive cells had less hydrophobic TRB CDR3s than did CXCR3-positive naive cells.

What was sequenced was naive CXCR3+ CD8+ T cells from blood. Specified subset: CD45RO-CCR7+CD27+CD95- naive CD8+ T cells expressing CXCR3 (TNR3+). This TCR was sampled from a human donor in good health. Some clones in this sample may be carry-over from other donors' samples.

CDR3 loop: CASSYVSDEQFF. This chain joins TRBV6-6 and TRBJ2-1. The CDR3 spans 12 residues. The germline V gene encodes CDR1 MNHNY and CDR2 SVGAGI (reference sequence).